The sequence of this TCR beta chain was determined in a study of cytomegalovirus exposure and HLA in healthy donors. Whole-study results and caveats: Highly shared variants forming one cluster were likely a sequencing artifact. Sequences of the TCR beta chain were said to predict the HLA-A and HLA-B alleles of most subjects accurately. In a later analysis, a genetic analysis reported fewer productive-TCR N-insertions in an Asian-associated ancestry cluster than the cohort average. Despite most TCR sequences being rare, some public TCRs occurred in many donors.

V lost 1 base to trimming and J lost 9 bases, with 13 bases between them. Germline loops: CDR1 SQVTM, CDR2 ANQGSEA. This CDR3 has 14 residues. Of note for this clone: Antigen: not known.

The PCR had 60 Vbeta and 13 Jbeta primers. The repertoire was sequenced with immunoSEQ multiplex PCR; TCRdb's copy has only in-frame clones and lacks some. The sample shows 83,000 or so clones, roughly 81% of them seen only once. The TCR sequence derives from a woman under 40 in good health and CMV-seronegative. The chain carries TRBV29-1 and TRBJ1-6, with D unclear. The source material was PBMCs. The CDR3 sequence: CSVEVAGRGSPLHF. CDR3 sequence (DNA): TGCAGCGTTGAAGTTGCTGGCCGAGGTTCACCCCTCCACTTT.